This T cell receptor (beta chain) emerged from a study of blood T cell repertoires in COVID-19. Overall study context: COVID-19 samples from acute and convalescent phases originated in the United States, Italy and Spain.

Only in-frame clones appear in the TCRdb table, and some are missing; sequencing was by immunoSEQ multiplex PCR. The sample consists of approximately 470,000 clones, roughly nine tenths of them appearing once. The CDR3 is made up of 13 amino acids. Trimming removed 3 bases at V and 5 bases at J, with 11 bases between. The germline V gene encodes CDR1 SQVTM and CDR2 ANQGSEA. The rearrangement links TRBV29-1 to TRBJ2-1; D perhaps matches TRBD1 (5 bases). The receptor comes from a woman between 18 and 30 years old who had recovered from COVID-19. Sequenced: PBMCs or T cells enriched from blood (not recorded which). The CDR3 coding sequence is TGCAGCGTTGACGCAGTAGGGGACAATGAGCAGTTCTTC. It is translated as CSVDAVGDNEQFF.